This T cell receptor beta chain derives from a study of blood T cell repertoires in COVID-19. As for the study in general: There were acute and convalescent COVID-19 samples, and they came from the United States, Italy and Spain. T cells, B-cell-depleted T cells, or PBMCs provided the cDNA or gDNA that served as material.

This CDR3 is built from 13 residues. Germline CDR1 and CDR2: ENHRY and SYGVKD. Trimming removed 9 bases from V and 5 bases from J; junction bases left unmatched: 4. In the original processing: Estimates of nucleated cell counts were drawn from the amplification of reference gene primers. Libraries were prepared by immunoSEQ multiplex PCR; TCRdb keeps only in-frame clonotypes and omits some of them. The V and J calls and clone size were taken over from that table, and D and trimming were inferred from the DNA. Counted here are 450,000 to 500,000 clones, over 75% occurring once; the ten biggest clones make up under 4%.

The genes are TRBV10-3 and TRBJ1-6; 7 bases fit TRBD1. The TCR originated in a human donor in a cohort sampled during active COVID-19. Sequencing used peripheral blood. The CDR3 coding sequence is TGTGCCATTGGGACAGCTGATAATTCACCCCTCCACTTT. Its protein product is CAIGTADNSPLHF.